One sample yielded the 19 T cell receptor beta chains listed below, sequenced in a study of shared clonotypes between healthy human individuals. TCRdb keeps only in-frame clones here, not all; method: immunoSEQ multiplex PCR. The data contain 2 million to 3 million clones, 80% to 95% of them singletons. The material sequenced was naive CD4+ T cells from PBMCs. Subset reported: CD45RA+ positively selected. The origin of the receptors is a man aged 18 to 30 in good health. Some clones in this sample may be carry-over from other donors' samples.

This clone came up once. This chain uses TRBV11-3 with TRBJ2-7; TRBD1 agrees at 7 bases. The germline V gene encodes CDR1 SGHNT and CDR2 YENEEA. The CDR3 loop spans 16 amino acids. Losses at the gene ends were 5 bases for V and 0 bases for J; bases not matched to a gene: 10. The CDR3 region is CASSPGTGESSYEQYF. The DNA of the CDR3 is TGTGCCAGCAGCCCGGGTACAGGGGAGAGCTCCTACGAGCAGTACTTC.

The chain combines TRBV2 with TRBJ2-5; 7 bases fit TRBD2. V lost 4 bases, J lost 5 bases, and 4 bases stayed unmatched. Per the germline V gene, CDR1 is SNHLY and CDR2 is FYNNEI. The CDR3 covers 13 residues. For the CDR3, the DNA is TGTGCCAGCAGTGTAGAAGCGGGGGAGACCCAGTACTTC. It yields the protein CASSVEAGETQYF. Full variable domain (missing parts from reference TRBV2 and TRBJ2-5): EPEVTQTPSHQVTQMGQEVILRCVPISNHLYFYWYRQILGQKVEFLVSFYNNEISEKSEIFDDQFSVERPDGSNFTLKIRSTKLEDSAMYFCASSVEAGETQYFGPGTRLLVL.

V gene TRBV7-9 combines with J gene TRBJ1-2; a weak D match, TRBD1 (5 bases). Trimming shortened V by 5 bases and J by 8 bases, and 15 bases separated the two germline ends. This CDR3 is 13 amino acids long. The germline V gene encodes CDR1 SEHNR and CDR2 FQNEAQ (reference sequence). In nucleotides, the CDR3 is TGTGCCAGCAGCCAGGGTGAAGGGAGGGGCTACACCTTC. Protein product: CASSQGEGRGYTF. The full variable domain, rest sourced from reference TRBV7-9 and TRBJ1-2, is DTGVSQNPRHKITKRGQNVTFRCDPISEHNRLYWYRQTLGQGPEFLTYFQNEAQLEKSRLLSDRFSAERPKGSFSTLEIQRTEQGDSAMYLCASSQGEGRGYTFGSGTRLTVV.

The chain is built from TRBV7-8 and TRBJ2-3, with D maybe TRBD1 (5 bases). The ends were cut back, 5 bases at V and 0 bases at J, with 18 bases in the middle. The CDR3 consists of 17 residues. Germline V gene data show CDR1 as SGHVS and CDR2 as FQNEAQ. This CDR3 reads CASSLVTRTYSTDTQYF. CDR3 nucleotide sequence: TGTGCCAGCAGCCTGGTTACCCGGACATATAGCACAGATACGCAGTATTTT.

This chain links TRBV7-9 with TRBJ2-7, with 7 bases identical to TRBD1. CDR1 and CDR2 (germline): SEHNR, FQNEAQ (reference sequence). The CDR3 spans 14 residues. The J segment lost 2 bases and the V segment lost 4 bases, leaving 5 bases of the junction unmatched. CDR3 sequence: CASSSDRWTYEQYF. CDR3 coding DNA: TGTGCCAGCAGCTCGGACAGGTGGACCTACGAGCAGTACTTC.

The J gene is TRBJ2-2, the V gene TRBV19; 7 bases align to TRBD2. The CDR3 has 15 amino acids. Trimming cost V 1 base and J 7 bases; bases outside gene matches: 6. Germline-derived CDR1 and CDR2 are LNHDA and SQIVND (reference sequence). Here the CDR3 reads CASSIVGGSGGELFF. CDR3 bases: TGTGCCAGTAGTATAGTGGGCGGGAGTGGCGGGGAGCTGTTTTTT.

V is TRBV10-3 and J is TRBJ1-3; TRBD1 might be the D (5 bases). This CDR3 spans 17 amino acids. V lost 0 bases and J 0 bases, leaving 12 bases between the germline ends. CDR1 is ENHRY, CDR2 SYGVKD, per germline. CDR3 in amino acids: CAISESRLTDSGNTIYF. The CDR3 DNA follows: TGTGCCATCAGTGAGTCAAGGTTGACAGACTCTGGAAACACCATATATTTT.

The CDR3 here is CASSLKGPNQPQHF. The CDR3, as DNA: TGTGCCAGCAGTTTAAAGGGGCCGAATCAGCCCCAGCATTTT. The chain is built from TRBV27 and TRBJ1-5, with a possible D match to TRBD1 (5 bases). From germline, CDR1 is MNHEY and CDR2 SMNVEV (reference sequence). The CDR3 has 14 residues. V was trimmed by 2 bases and J by 4 bases, leaving 9 bases between them.

V gene TRBV4-1 combines with J gene TRBJ2-1, with 8 bases identical to TRBD2. CDR3 size: 14 residues. With V trimmed by 6 bases and J by 8 bases, 9 bases remained unmatched. Germline V gives CDR1 MGHRA, CDR2 YSYEKL. The CDR3 sequence: CASSLSLAGHEQFF. CDR3 coding DNA: TGCGCCAGCAGTCTCTCATTAGCGGGGCATGAGCAGTTCTTC.

The gene calls are TRBV9 and TRBJ1-1; D is ambiguous. Germline values: CDR1 SGDLS, CDR2 YYNGEE. Trimming pared 3 bases from V and 1 base from J, leaving 13 bases between. The CDR3 is 15 amino acids. CDR3 sequence reads: CASSAQYPGNTEAFF. CDR3 nucleotides: TGTGCCAGCAGCGCGCAATATCCGGGGAACACTGAAGCTTTCTTT.

Here the CDR3 DNA reads TGTGCCAGCAAGACTACCGGGACCCTCACAGATACGCAGTATTTT. Translated: CASKTTGTLTDTQYF. The V call is TRBV6-1, the J call TRBJ2-3; D may correspond to TRBD1 or TRBD2 (5 bases each). Germline V gene lookup returns CDR1 MNHNS and CDR2 SASEGT. Trimming removed 7 bases from V and 2 bases from J, with 16 bases in between. This CDR3 has 15 residues.

This chain connects TRBV2 to TRBJ2-3, with 12 positions matching TRBD2. The junction had 8 bases not matched to a gene; V was cut back by 10 bases and J by 3 bases. Germline V lookup: CDR1 SNHLY, CDR2 FYNNEI. The CDR3 extends over 15 amino acids. CDR3 loop: CATTRLAGVTDTQYF. Written as DNA, the CDR3 is TGTGCCACCACCAGACTAGCGGGAGTGACAGATACGCAGTATTTT.

The chain carries TRBV10-3 and TRBJ2-5; TRBD1 aligns across 8 bases. CDR3 length: 14 residues. Looked up from germline, CDR1 is ENHRY and CDR2 is SYGVKD. V was pared by 4 bases and J by 5 bases, with 6 bases of the junction left unmatched. The CDR3 nucleotides are TGTGCCATCAGTGTGGACAGGGCGGCGGAGACCCAGTACTTC. Its translation is CAISVDRAAETQYF.

The chain joins TRBV10-3 to TRBJ2-4; the D call may be TRBD1 or TRBD2 (5 bases each). Germline V gene sequence: CDR1 ENHRY, CDR2 SYGVKD. This CDR3 has 12 residues. Trimming removed 2 bases at V and 9 bases at J, with 8 bases between. The CDR3 DNA reads TGTGCCATCAGTGAGGCTGGGGGCATTCAGTACTTC. Its protein product is CAISEAGGIQYF.

This clone was observed a single time. The rearrangement joins TRBV11-2 to TRBJ2-7, with 13 bases aligning to TRBD2. The length of the CDR3 is 15 residues. J lost 2 bases, V lost 5 bases, and 3 bases had no gene match. Per the germline V gene, CDR1 is SGHAT and CDR2 is FQNNGV. CDR3 region: CASSRGTSGTYEQYF. The CDR3 bases are TGTGCCAGCAGCCGAGGGACTAGCGGGACCTACGAGCAGTACTTC.

CDR3 nucleotide sequence: TGTGCCAGCAGCTCGGGAAACTCACCCCCCGAGCAGTACTTC. This encodes CASSSGNSPPEQYF. The chain is built from TRBV7-2 and TRBJ2-7, with a tentative D call TRBD2 (5 bases). This CDR3 is built from 14 residues. Germline CDR1 reads SGHTA; CDR2 reads FQGNSA. Trimming stripped 4 bases from V and 6 bases from J, with 16 bases between.

On this clone itself: Distinct nucleotide sequences in the sample also encode this CDR3. CDR3 in amino acids: CSVGEETQYF. The CDR3 DNA sequence: TGCAGCGTTGGGGAAGAGACCCAGTACTTC. The genes are TRBV29-1 and TRBJ2-5; D is unresolved. CDR3 length: 10 residues. Trimming took 4 bases from V and 3 from J, leaving 3 bases between them. The V gene's germline CDR1 is SQVTM and CDR2 ANQGSEA.

The genes are TRBV9 and TRBJ2-3; TRBD1 or TRBD2 may be the D gene (5 bases each). CDR3 length: 15 residues. V lost 3 bases to trimming and J lost 0 bases, with 11 bases between them. Germline V lookup: CDR1 SGDLS, CDR2 YYNGEE. The CDR3 bases are TGTGCCAGCAGCGAAACGGGACGGAGCACAGATACGCAGTATTTT. This encodes CASSETGRSTDTQYF.

This rearrangement joins TRBV21-1 to TRBJ2-7. TRBV21-1 is reported as a pseudogene. This CDR3 comprises 15 residues. CDR3 DNA sequence: TGTGCCAGCAGCAAATCTCCTGTGGGTCTCTACGAGCAGTACTTC. It codes for CASSKSPVGLYEQYF.